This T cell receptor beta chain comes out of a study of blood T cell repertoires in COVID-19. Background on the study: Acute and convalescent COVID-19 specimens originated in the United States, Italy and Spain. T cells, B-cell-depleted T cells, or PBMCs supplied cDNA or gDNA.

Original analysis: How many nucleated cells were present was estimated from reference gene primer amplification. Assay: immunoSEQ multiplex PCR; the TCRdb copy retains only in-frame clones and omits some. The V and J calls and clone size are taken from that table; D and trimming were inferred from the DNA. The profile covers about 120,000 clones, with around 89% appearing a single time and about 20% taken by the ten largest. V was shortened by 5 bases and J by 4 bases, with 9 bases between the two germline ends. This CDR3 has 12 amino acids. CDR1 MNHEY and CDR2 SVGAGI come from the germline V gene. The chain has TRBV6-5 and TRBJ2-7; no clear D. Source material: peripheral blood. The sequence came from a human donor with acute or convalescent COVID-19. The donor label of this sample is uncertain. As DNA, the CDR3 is TGTGCCAGCAGTCCCTTTCGGTACGAGCAGTACTTC. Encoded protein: CASSPFRYEQYF.